These 22 T cell receptor beta chains share one sample of origin, sequenced in a study of immune evolution from preneoplasia to lung adenocarcinoma. Clones were sequenced by immunoSEQ multiplex PCR, and TCRdb holds only the in-frame ones, with some missing. This sample yields around 6,100 clones, of which around three quarters are seen a single time; 6% to 8% belongs to the top ten. The sample consisted of FFPE lung adenocarcinoma in situ tissue. Every receptor here comes from a person aged 55-80 years with lung adenocarcinoma.

The chain is built from TRBV9 and TRBJ1-2; maybe TRBD1 (5 bases). Trimming took 2 bases from V and 2 from J, leaving 13 bases between them. Germline V CDR1 and CDR2: SGDLS, YYNGEE. The CDR3 extends over 15 amino acids. The CDR3 nucleotides read TGTGCCAGCAGCGTGGGACCGACTGCCAACTATGGCTACACCTTC. This codes for CASSVGPTANYGYTF.

This clone is categorized as large. The V gene is TRBV15, the J gene TRBJ1-1; D is undetermined. V was clipped by 1 base and J by 1 base, with 4 bases between them. The length of the CDR3 is 13 residues. Per germline, CDR1 LNHNV and CDR2 YYDKDF (reference sequence). The chain's CDR3 is CATSRAGNTEAFF. For the CDR3, the DNA is TGTGCCACCAGCAGAGCAGGGAACACTGAAGCTTTCTTT.

The chain couples TRBV6-5 to TRBJ1-1; 7 bases match TRBD1. CDR3 size: 15 residues. V lost 6 bases to trimming and J lost 1 base; unmatched junction nucleotides: 8. CDR1 MNHEY and CDR2 SVGAGI come from the germline V gene. The CDR3 nucleotides are TGTGCCAGCAGACGACAGGGCTGGGGGAACACTGAAGCTTTCTTT. Amino acid sequence: CASRRQGWGNTEAFF.

The V call is TRBV15, the J call TRBJ2-1; D may be TRBD2 (6 bases). Trimming took 6 bases from V and 0 from J, leaving 9 bases between them. CDR1 is LNHNV and CDR2 is YYDKDF in the germline V gene (reference sequence). This CDR3 is 14 amino acids long. Here the CDR3 DNA reads TGTGCCACCAGGGACTACCCCTCCTACAATGAGCAGTTCTTC. It encodes CATRDYPSYNEQFF. Full variable domain (outside the CDR3, taken from reference TRBV15 and TRBJ2-1): DAMVIQNPRYQVTQFGKPVTLSCSQTLNHNVMYWYQQKSSQAPKLLFHYYDKDFNNEADTPDNFQSRRPNTSFCFLDIRSPGLGDTAMYLCATRDYPSYNEQFFGPGTRLTVL.

The genes are TRBV27 and TRBJ2-7; TRBD1 matches 12 bases. Germline CDR1 MNHEY, CDR2 SMNVEV (reference sequence). The J segment lost 2 bases and the V segment lost 8 bases, leaving 13 bases of the junction unmatched. The CDR3 runs 17 residues. The CDR3 region is CASSGTGGSGGAYEQYF. CDR3 bases: TGTGCCAGCTCCGGGACAGGGGGCTCGGGGGGGGCCTACGAGCAGTACTTC.

This chain links TRBV5-1 with TRBJ1-3; maybe TRBD1 (5 bases). Trimming cost V 3 bases and J 2 bases, with 15 bases left between them. The CDR3 extends over 16 amino acids. CDR1 SGHRS and CDR2 YFSETQ come from the germline V gene. The chain's CDR3 is CASSSSVGGAGNTIYF. CDR3 sequence (DNA): TGCGCCAGCAGCTCCTCGGTCGGGGGGGCTGGAAACACCATATATTTT.

This clone showed up just a few times. The chain recombines TRBV5-1 with TRBJ2-7; D could derive from TRBD1 or TRBD2 (5 bases each). V was shortened by 0 bases and J by 10 bases, with 23 bases between the two germline ends. CDR1 and CDR2 from the germline V gene are SGHRS and YFSETQ. The CDR3 contains 16 residues. The CDR3 coding sequence is TGCGCCAGCAGCTTGGATATCGGCAGTAAAGGGGACGGCCAGTACTTC. It is translated as CASSLDIGSKGDGQYF.

This rearrangement joins TRBV6-1 to TRBJ1-2; D remains ambiguous. Trimming left V 5 bases short and J 5 bases short, with 15 bases between. The germline V gene has CDR1 MNHNS and CDR2 SASEGT. CDR3 length equals 14 residues. CDR3 nucleotides: TGTGCCAGCAGTTATCTTGCCCTCTGGTATGGCTACACCTTC. Translated: CASSYLALWYGYTF.

This chain links TRBV2 with TRBJ1-1, with D perhaps matching TRBD1 (6 bases). The CDR3 runs 17 residues. Germline CDR1 reads SNHLY; CDR2 reads FYNNEI. V dropped 6 bases and J dropped 0 bases, with 20 bases sitting between them. For the CDR3, the DNA is TGTGCCAGCAGCGCCTTCACAGGGAACATCATGAACACTGAAGCTTTCTTT. It specifies CASSAFTGNIMNTEAFF.

There are a few counts of this clone. The chain carries TRBV11-3 and TRBJ1-1; 7 bases agree with TRBD1. The CDR3 is 15 residues long. The V and J ends lost 5 bases and 1 base, in that order; junction bases with no gene match: 7. Germline lookup yields CDR1 SGHNT and CDR2 YENEEA. The CDR3 region is CASSVGGRTNTEAFF. The CDR3 DNA reads TGTGCCAGCAGCGTAGGGGGCAGGACGAACACTGAAGCTTTCTTT.

This sequence joins TRBV6-1 and TRBJ2-3; TRBD1 matches at 8 bases. The J segment lost 4 bases and the V segment lost 4 bases, leaving 10 bases of the junction unmatched. Germline assignment: CDR1 MNHNS and CDR2 SASEGT. CDR3 length: 16 residues. CDR3 amino acids: CASSVKRAGGPDTQYF. The CDR3 nucleotides are TGTGCCAGCAGTGTCAAGAGGGCAGGGGGCCCAGATACGCAGTATTTT.

With regard to this clone: At one boundary the junction diverges from the germline segment, which might be a read error. The genes are TRBV7-2 and TRBJ1-6, with D possibly matching TRBD1 (6 bases). Germline loops: CDR1 SGHTA, CDR2 FQGNSA. CDR3 length: 16 residues. The CDR3 DNA follows: TGTGCCAGCAGCCTAGGGACAAGATCCTTTAATTCACCCCTCCACTTT. Translation gives CASSLGTRSFNSPLHF.

The chain joins TRBV7-2 to TRBJ1-2; TRBD1 might be the D (6 bases). Between the trimmed V and J ends, which lost 4 bases and 0 bases, there was a span of 12 bases. CDR3 length: 15 amino acids. Germline CDR1 is SGHTA and CDR2 is FQGNSA. CDR3 sequence: CASSSSGTTNYGYTF. CDR3 bases: TGTGCCAGCAGCTCATCCGGGACAACTAACTATGGCTACACCTTC.

V is TRBV27 and J is TRBJ1-6; D gene unclear. The germline V gene encodes CDR1 MNHEY and CDR2 SMNVEV (reference sequence). V lost 6 bases and J 1 base, leaving 10 bases between the germline ends. This CDR3 is 15 amino acids long. CDR3 amino acids: CASRGLESYNSPLHF. CDR3 sequence (DNA): TGTGCCAGCAGAGGACTCGAGTCCTATAATTCACCCCTCCACTTT.

The gene calls are TRBV14 and TRBJ2-1, with D hard to call. Germline assignment: CDR1 SGHDN and CDR2 FVKESK. V was cut by 5 bases and J by 5 bases, with 13 bases left in between. The CDR3 is 14 amino acids. CDR3 residues: CASSAPGRNNEQFF. CDR3 nucleotides: TGTGCCAGCAGCGCCCCAGGAAGGAACAATGAGCAGTTCTTC.

The genes are TRBV29-1 and TRBJ2-7; 7 bases map to TRBD1. This CDR3 is 13 amino acids long. Germline CDR1 and CDR2: SQVTM and ANQGSEA. The ends lost 5 bases at V and 3 bases at J; junction bases unmatched: 7. In DNA, the CDR3 is TGCAGCGTTAAAGGGGGCTCCGGCTACGAGCAGTACTTC. It encodes CSVKGGSGYEQYF.

The V gene is TRBV14, the J gene TRBJ2-1, with TRBD1 matching 8 bases. Germline-derived CDR1 and CDR2 are SGHDN and FVKESK. The trim removed 4 bases at V and 6 bases at J, leaving 11 bases unmatched. The CDR3 spans 16 residues. CDR3 bases: TGTGCCAGCAGCCGAGACAGGGGCAGGTTCGGCAATGAGCAGTTCTTC. It yields the protein CASSRDRGRFGNEQFF.

J is TRBJ2-3 and V is TRBV7-9; perhaps TRBD2 as D (6 bases). The CDR3 runs to 13 residues. Deletions cut 4 bases from V and 3 bases from J, with 8 bases between. Germline CDR1 reads SEHNR; CDR2 reads FQNEAQ (reference sequence). CDR3 loop: CASSSAGTDTQYF. DNA for the CDR3: TGTGCCAGCAGCTCGGCGGGGACAGATACGCAGTATTTT.

The chain is built from TRBV7-6 and TRBJ2-5, with D maybe TRBD2 (5 bases). The CDR3 contains 14 residues. V lost 1 base, J lost 4 bases, and 10 bases lay in between. Germline V gene lookup returns CDR1 SGHVS and CDR2 FNYEAQ. The CDR3 region has the DNA TGTGCCAGCAGCTTAGGCGGAGGATCAGAGACCCAGTACTTC. This translates into CASSLGGGSETQYF.

Details on this clone: This specimen includes other DNA sequences encoding the same CDR3. The rearrangement links TRBV19 to TRBJ2-3, with D perhaps matching TRBD1 or TRBD2 (6 bases each). With 6 bases removed from V and 0 bases from J, the gap between germline ends came to 10 bases. The V gene's germline CDR1 is LNHDA and CDR2 SQIVND (reference sequence). The CDR3 is 14 amino acids. This chain's CDR3 is CASSRGGSTDTQYF. The CDR3 DNA reads as TGTGCCAGTAGCCGAGGGGGGAGCACAGATACGCAGTATTTT. The complete variable domain, with remaining parts taken from reference TRBV19 and TRBJ2-3, reads DGGITQSPKYLFRKEGQNVTLSCEQNLNHDAMYWYRQDPGQGLRLIYYSQIVNDFQKGDIAEGYSVSREKKESFPLTVTSAQKNPTAFYLCASSRGGSTDTQYFGPGTRLTVL.

V is TRBV10-3 and J is TRBJ2-2, with 9 bases aligning to TRBD2. The CDR3 has 15 residues. The ends lost 8 bases at V and 2 bases at J; junction bases unmatched: 6. CDR1 and CDR2 (germline): ENHRY, SYGVKD. In nucleotides, the CDR3 is TGTGCCATCTCCCGGACTAGCGCTAACACCGGGGAGCTGTTTTTT. Its translation is CAISRTSANTGELFF.

The rearrangement links TRBV10-3 to TRBJ2-7; TRBD1 aligns across 8 bases. Germline trimming cut 6 bases from V and 6 bases from J; bases unmatched to any gene: 10. Germline CDR1 and CDR2: ENHRY and SYGVKD. The CDR3 contains 14 residues. CDR3 protein: CAIRSGTGPREQYF. The CDR3 bases are TGTGCCATCAGGTCCGGGACAGGTCCTCGCGAGCAGTACTTC.